The sequence of this T cell receptor beta chain was determined in a study of beta chain features in type 1 diabetes. A sort by CD45RO/CCR7/CD25/CD127/CD95/CD27 yielded CD4+ naive, central memory, regulatory and stem cell-like memory cells. The table lists this clone with a few counts. Since all of the isolated RNA was reverse transcribed, expressed TCRB transcripts were what got sequenced. This table comes from immunoSEQ multiplex PCR, and its TCRdb copy is limited to in-frame clones, with some not included. The table has approximately 200,000 clones, 9% to 10% seen once. Trimming took off 5 bases at V and 3 bases at J, with 13 bases between the two ends. The CDR3 has 14 amino acids. CDR1 SGHDN and CDR2 FVKESK come from the germline V gene.

The sequencing sample was made of naive CD4+ T cells from blood. The rearrangement uses TRBV14 and TRBJ1-2, with a weak D call TRBD1 (6 bases). This sequence was found in a woman in her late teens or twenties in good health. The CDR3 DNA reads TGTGCCAGCAGCTACCGGACAGCCTACTATGGCTACACCTTC. It yields the protein CASSYRTAYYGYTF. The full variable domain, its missing parts supplied by reference TRBV14 and TRBJ1-2, is EAGVTQFPSHSVIEKGQTVTLRCDPISGHDNLYWYRRVMGKEIKFLLHFVKESKQDESGMPNNRFLAERTGGTYSTLKVQPAELEDSGVYFCASSYRTAYYGYTFGSGTRLTVV.